The 14 T cell receptor beta chains below come from one sample, sequenced in a study of glioma-infiltrating T cells. TCR alpha and beta CDR3 regions were amplified from RNA using iRepertoire nested multiplex PCR. TCRdb itself ran the multiplex PCR reads through MiXCR, one entry per CDR3 protein. The data show 100,000 to 150,000 distinct CDR3 sequences, roughly 24% seen once. The sequencing input was glioma tissue, nonneoplastic brain tissue, or PBMCs (not recorded which). The source of these receptors is a human donor with low-grade glioma or glioblastoma, undergoing nonglioma brain surgery, or in good health (not recorded which).

This clonotype was seen many times. This chain connects TRBV7-2 to TRBJ1-1; D gene uncertain. With 3 bases removed from V and 1 base from J, the gap between germline ends came to 6 bases. The germline gives CDR1 SGHTA, CDR2 FQGNSA. CDR3 length: 13 amino acids. The CDR3 DNA reads as TGTGCCAGCAGCTTGGGGAGGAACACTGAAGCTTTCTTT. Amino acid sequence: CASSLGRNTEAFF.

This clonotype showed up many times. This chain uses TRBV7-9 with TRBJ2-7, with 14 nucleotides matching TRBD2. Trimming at V came to 4 bases and at J to 3 bases, leaving 5 bases not matched to a gene. This CDR3 has 16 residues. The germline V gene encodes CDR1 SEHNR and CDR2 FQNEAQ (reference sequence). CDR3 sequence (DNA): TGTGCCAGCAGCTCCGGACTAGCGGGAGGAATCTACGAGCAGTACTTC. Its protein is CASSSGLAGGIYEQYF.

This clonotype was counted a few times. This chain joins TRBV4-1 and TRBJ1-1; D not resolved. Germline V gives CDR1 MGHRA, CDR2 YSYEKL. V shed 1 base and J shed 1 base, with 13 bases lying between them. CDR3 length: 16 residues. The CDR3 sequence is CASSQAPGRENTEAFF. The DNA for the CDR3 is TGCGCCAGCAGCCAAGCCCCGGGGAGGGAGAACACTGAAGCTTTCTTT.

This clonotype was counted at least ten times. The rearrangement joins TRBV4-2 to TRBJ2-1; D might be TRBD2 (6 bases). CDR1 and CDR2 (germline): LGHNA, YNFKEQ. The ends were cut back, 0 bases at V and 4 bases at J, with 13 bases in the middle. This CDR3 is 16 amino acids long. The CDR3 here is CASSQEGSGGYNEQFF. CDR3 nucleotides: TGTGCCAGCAGCCAAGAGGGTAGCGGAGGTTACAATGAGCAGTTCTTC.

This clonotype was counted a few times. The rearrangement links TRBV7-9 to TRBJ2-7; D not certain. Germline lookup yields CDR1 SEHNR and CDR2 FQNEAQ (reference sequence). The CDR3 contains 13 residues. Trimming shortened V by 5 bases and J by 6 bases, and 14 bases separated the two germline ends. The CDR3 spells CASSRTDKGEQYF. The DNA for the CDR3 is TGTGCCAGCAGCCGTACCGATAAGGGCGAGCAGTACTTC.

Notes on this clonotype: This may be a read error, as it is one base from a much larger clone. V is TRBV2 and J is TRBJ2-3; TRBD2 agrees at 10 bases. V trimming: 6 bases; J trimming: 4 bases; junction bases outside the gene matches: 4. The CDR3 is 14 amino acids. Germline CDR1 reads SNHLY; CDR2 reads FYNNEI. The CDR3 DNA sequence: TGTGCCAGCAGGTATAGCGGGAGGCCAGATACGCAGTATTTT. Its protein product is CASRYSGRPDTQYF.

In its sample, this clonotype was seen many times. The CDR3 coding sequence is TGCGCCAGCAGCGTCCGGGACAGGGGGGACGAGCAGTACTTC. It encodes CASSVRDRGDEQYF. The chain joins TRBV4-3 to TRBJ2-7; 11 positions agree with TRBD1. Germline CDR1 and CDR2: LGHNA and YSLEER. The CDR3 length is 14 residues. V dropped 5 bases and J dropped 5; count of bases not matched to a gene: 5.

This clonotype appeared many times. This chain links TRBV4-1 with TRBJ2-3, with 7 positions matching TRBD2. The CDR3 is made up of 17 amino acids. Germline CDR1 is MGHRA and CDR2 is YSYEKL. After removal of 0 bases from V and 3 bases from J, the junction contained 9 bases not matched to a gene. Written as DNA, the CDR3 is TGCGCCAGCAGCCAAGATCACCAGCGGGGCAATACAGATACGCAGTATTTT. Encoded protein: CASSQDHQRGNTDTQYF.

Remarks on this clonotype: A much more abundant neighbour one base away suggests this may be a read error. This rearrangement joins TRBV7-2 to TRBJ1-6; 7 bases are shared with TRBD1. The CDR3 spans 15 residues. J was trimmed by 6 bases and V by 8 bases; bases with no gene match: 10. Germline CDR1 SGHTA, CDR2 FQGNSA. The CDR3 region has the DNA TGTGCCAGCGCGTCTTCCGGGACAGTTAATTCACCCCTCCACTTT. It encodes CASASSGTVNSPLHF.

The rearrangement uses TRBV5-4 and TRBJ2-7; D possibly corresponds to TRBD2 (6 bases). The germline CDR1 and CDR2 sequences are SGHNT and YYREEE (reference sequence). This CDR3 spans 12 amino acids. V was shortened by 2 bases and J by 4 bases, with 7 bases between the two germline ends. The CDR3 region is CASSFGGYEQYF. The CDR3 nucleotides read TGTGCCAGCAGCTTCGGGGGATACGAGCAGTACTTC.

The rearrangement links TRBV12-3 or TRBV12-4 to TRBJ1-4; D is undetermined. The CDR3 loop spans 13 amino acids. Trimming took 8 bases from V and 7 from J, leaving 14 bases between them. The CDR3 nucleotides are TGTGCCAGCGCCTATAACTCCGTTGAAAAACTGTTTTTT. It translates to CASAYNSVEKLFF.

This clonotype has a handful of counts. The V call is TRBV12-3 or TRBV12-4, the J call TRBJ2-6; 7 bases are a match to TRBD1. The CDR3 loop spans 15 amino acids. Trimming took 6 bases from V and 0 from J; bases not matched to a gene: 2. The CDR3 DNA follows: TGTGCCAGCAGGACAGGGAACTCTGGGGCCAACGTCCTGACTTTC. This codes for CASRTGNSGANVLTF.

This clonotype came up a few times. The chain carries TRBV9 and TRBJ1-1, with TRBD1 identical over 7 bases. The V gene's germline CDR1 is SGDLS and CDR2 YYNGEE. Losses at the gene ends were 0 bases for V and 4 bases for J; bases not matched to a gene: 6. This CDR3 has 15 residues. The chain's CDR3 is CASSVGDRVGTEAFF. CDR3 DNA: TGTGCCAGCAGCGTAGGAGACAGGGTAGGCACTGAAGCTTTCTTT. Full variable domain (missing parts from reference TRBV9 and TRBJ1-1): DSGVTQTPKHLITATGQRVTLRCSPRSGDLSVYWYQQSLDQGLQFLIQYYNGEERAKGNILERFSAQQFPDLHSELNLSSLELGDSALYFCASSVGDRVGTEAFFGQGTRLTVV.

This clonotype showed up many times. The J gene is TRBJ1-6, the V gene TRBV7-2, with D hard to call. V was clipped by 5 bases and J by 10 bases, with 12 bases between them. This CDR3 has 13 residues. CDR1 is SGHTA and CDR2 is FQGNSA in the germline V gene. The DNA of the CDR3 is TGTGCCAGCAGCCCTCTGGCGGGCTCACCCCTCCACTTT. The encoded protein is CASSPLAGSPLHF. Combining the CDR3 with reference TRBV7-2 and TRBJ1-6 gives the whole variable domain GAGVSQSPSNKVTEKGKDVELRCDPISGHTALYWYRQSLGQGLEFLIYFQGNSAPDKSGLPSDRFSAERTGGSVSTLTIQRTQQEDSAVYLCASSPLAGSPLHFGNGTRLTVT.